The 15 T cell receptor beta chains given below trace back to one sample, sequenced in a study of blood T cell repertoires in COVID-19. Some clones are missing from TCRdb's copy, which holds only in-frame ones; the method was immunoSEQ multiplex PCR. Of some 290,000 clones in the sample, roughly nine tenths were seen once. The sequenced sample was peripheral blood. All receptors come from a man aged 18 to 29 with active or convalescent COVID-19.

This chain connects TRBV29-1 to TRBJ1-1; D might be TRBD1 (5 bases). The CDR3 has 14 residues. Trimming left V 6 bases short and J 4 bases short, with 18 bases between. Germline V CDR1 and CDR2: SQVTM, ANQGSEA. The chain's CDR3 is CSVSAGFDGTEAFF. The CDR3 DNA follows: TGCAGCGTATCCGCAGGGTTTGATGGCACTGAAGCTTTCTTT.

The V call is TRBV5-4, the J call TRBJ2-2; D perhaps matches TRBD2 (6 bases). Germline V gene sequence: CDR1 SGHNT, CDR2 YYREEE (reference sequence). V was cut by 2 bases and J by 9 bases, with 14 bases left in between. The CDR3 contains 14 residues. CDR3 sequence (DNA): TGTGCCAGCAGCTTTGACGCTGGGGGGAGGGAGCTGTTTTTT. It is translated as CASSFDAGGRELFF.

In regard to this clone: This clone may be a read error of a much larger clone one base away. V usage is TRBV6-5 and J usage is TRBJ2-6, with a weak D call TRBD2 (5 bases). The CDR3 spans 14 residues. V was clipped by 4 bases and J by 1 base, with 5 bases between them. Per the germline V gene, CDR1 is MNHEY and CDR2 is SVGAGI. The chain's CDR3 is CASSWTSGANVLTF. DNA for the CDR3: TGTGCCAGCAGTTGGACTTCTGGGGCCAACGTCCTGACTTTC.

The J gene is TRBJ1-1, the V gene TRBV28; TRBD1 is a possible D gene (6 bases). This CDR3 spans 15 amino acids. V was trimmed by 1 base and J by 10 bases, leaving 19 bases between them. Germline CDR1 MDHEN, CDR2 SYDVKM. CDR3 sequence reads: CASSLYQGFGFLAFF. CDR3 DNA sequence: TGTGCCAGCAGTTTATACCAGGGGTTTGGATTTTTAGCTTTCTTT. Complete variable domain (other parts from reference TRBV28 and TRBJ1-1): DVKVTQSSRYLVKRTGEKVFLECVQDMDHENMFWYRQDPGLGLRLIYFSYDVKMKEKGDIPEGYSVSREKKERFSLILESASTNQTSMYLCASSLYQGFGFLAFFGQGTRLTVV.

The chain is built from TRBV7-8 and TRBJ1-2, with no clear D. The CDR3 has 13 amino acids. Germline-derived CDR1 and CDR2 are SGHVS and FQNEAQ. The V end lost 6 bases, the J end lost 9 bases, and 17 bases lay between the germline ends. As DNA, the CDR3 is TGTGCCAGCAGTCTAGTCACTTCGGGGAGCTACACCTTC. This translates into CASSLVTSGSYTF.

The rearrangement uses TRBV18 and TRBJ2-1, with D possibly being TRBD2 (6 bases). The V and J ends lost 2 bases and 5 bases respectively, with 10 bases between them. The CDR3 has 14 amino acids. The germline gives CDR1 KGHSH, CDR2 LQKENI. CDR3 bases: TGTGCCAGCTCACCAAGGGACTCTCACAATGAGCAGTTCTTC. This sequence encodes CASSPRDSHNEQFF. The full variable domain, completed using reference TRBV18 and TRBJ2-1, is NAGVMQNPRHLVRRRGQEARLRCSPMKGHSHVYWYRQLPEEGLKFMVYLQKENIIDESGMPKERFSAEFPKEGPSILRIQQVVRGDSAAYFCASSPRDSHNEQFFGPGTRLTVL.

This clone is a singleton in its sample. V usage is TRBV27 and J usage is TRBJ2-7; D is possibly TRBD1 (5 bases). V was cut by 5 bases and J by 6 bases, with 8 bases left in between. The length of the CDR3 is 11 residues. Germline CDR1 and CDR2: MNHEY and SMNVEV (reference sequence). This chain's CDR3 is CASSLGAEQYF. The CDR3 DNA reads TGTGCCAGCAGTCTAGGGGCCGAGCAGTACTTC.

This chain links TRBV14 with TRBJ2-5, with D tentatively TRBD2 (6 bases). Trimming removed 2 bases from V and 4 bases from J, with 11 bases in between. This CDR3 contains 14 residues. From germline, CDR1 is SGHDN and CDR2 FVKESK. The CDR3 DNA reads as TGTGCCAGCAGCCAAACCCGGGACTTAGAGACCCAGTACTTC. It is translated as CASSQTRDLETQYF.

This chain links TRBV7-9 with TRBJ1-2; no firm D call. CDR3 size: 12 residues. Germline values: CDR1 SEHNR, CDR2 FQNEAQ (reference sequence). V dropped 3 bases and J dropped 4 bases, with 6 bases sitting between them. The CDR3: CASSLAVYGYTF. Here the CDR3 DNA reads TGTGCCAGCAGCTTGGCTGTCTATGGCTACACCTTC. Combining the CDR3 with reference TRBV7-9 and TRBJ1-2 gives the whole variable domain DTGVSQNPRHKITKRGQNVTFRCDPISEHNRLYWYRQTLGQGPEFLTYFQNEAQLEKSRLLSDRFSAERPKGSFSTLEIQRTEQGDSAMYLCASSLAVYGYTFGSGTRLTVV.

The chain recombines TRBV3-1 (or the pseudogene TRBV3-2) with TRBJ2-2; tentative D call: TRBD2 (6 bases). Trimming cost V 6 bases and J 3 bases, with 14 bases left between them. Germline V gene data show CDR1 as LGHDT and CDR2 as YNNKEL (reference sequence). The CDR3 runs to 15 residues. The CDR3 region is CASRFGGLDTGELFF. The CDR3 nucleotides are TGTGCCAGCAGGTTTGGAGGGCTGGACACCGGGGAGCTGTTTTTT.

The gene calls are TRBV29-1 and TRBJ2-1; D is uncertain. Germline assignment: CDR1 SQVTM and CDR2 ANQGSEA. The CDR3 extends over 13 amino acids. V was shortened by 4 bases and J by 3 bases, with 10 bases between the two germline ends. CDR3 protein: CSVVLLLYNEQFF. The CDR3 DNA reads TGCAGCGTTGTACTCCTCCTCTACAATGAGCAGTTCTTC.

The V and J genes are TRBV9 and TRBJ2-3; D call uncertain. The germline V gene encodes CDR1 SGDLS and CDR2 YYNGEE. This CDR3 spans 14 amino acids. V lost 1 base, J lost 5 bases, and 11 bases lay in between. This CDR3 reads CASSVLENIDTQYF. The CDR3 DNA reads TGTGCCAGCAGCGTACTCGAAAACATAGATACGCAGTATTTT.

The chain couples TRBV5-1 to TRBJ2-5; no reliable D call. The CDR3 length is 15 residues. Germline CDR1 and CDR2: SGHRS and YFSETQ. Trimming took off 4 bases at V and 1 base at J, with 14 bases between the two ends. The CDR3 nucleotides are TGCGCCAGCAGCCCCGCGCCCGAGCCCCAAGAGACCCAGTACTTC. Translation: CASSPAPEPQETQYF.

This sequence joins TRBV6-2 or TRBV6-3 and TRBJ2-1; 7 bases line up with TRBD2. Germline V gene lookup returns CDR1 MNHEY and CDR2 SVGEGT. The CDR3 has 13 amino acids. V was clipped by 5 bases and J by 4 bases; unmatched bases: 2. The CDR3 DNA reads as TGTGCCAGCAGTCCGGGACTATACAATGAGCAGTTCTTC. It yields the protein CASSPGLYNEQFF.

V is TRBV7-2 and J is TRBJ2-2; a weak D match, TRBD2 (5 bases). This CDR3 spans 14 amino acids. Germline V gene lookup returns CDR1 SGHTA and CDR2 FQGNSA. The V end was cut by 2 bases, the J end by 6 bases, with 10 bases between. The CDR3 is CASSLSRDSGELFF. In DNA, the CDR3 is TGTGCCAGCAGCTTAAGCCGGGATTCCGGGGAGCTGTTTTTT.